The 7 T cell receptor beta chains given below trace back to one sample, sequenced in a study of regulatory T cells in long-lasting Graves disease. Time point noted: newly diagnosed GD, antithyroid drugs for less than 3 months. RNA from PBMCs was the source of the TCR library. CDR3 regions were amplified by Arm-PCR using iRepertoire HTBI primers to build TCR beta libraries. Using its own MiXCR run on the multiplex PCR reads, TCRdb lists one record per CDR3 protein. There are 360,000 or so distinct CDR3 sequences in the sample; about an eighth occur only once, and 15% to 20% lies in the top ten. These data also formed part of another study, on T cells in Graves' hyperthyroidism and ophthalmopathy.

This material consisted of peripheral blood mononuclear cells (PBMCs), taken at new diagnosis, from a patient treated with antithyroid drugs. These receptors all stem from a woman younger than 30 with Graves disease.

The table lists this clonotype with a few counts. The V call is TRBV7-2, the J call TRBJ2-1; D gene uncertain. The ends were cut back, 4 bases at V and 6 bases at J, with 10 bases in the middle. CDR1 is SGHTA, CDR2 FQGNSA, per germline. The CDR3 is 13 amino acids. This chain's CDR3 is CASSYWVRNEQFF. The CDR3 nucleotides read TGTGCCAGCAGCTATTGGGTCCGCAATGAGCAGTTCTTC.

This clonotype has a count of ten or more. The CDR3 sequence: CASSLRQGPYEQYF. CDR3 in DNA: TGTGCCAGCAGCTTGAGGCAGGGGCCCTACGAGCAGTACTTC. The chain combines TRBV7-2 with TRBJ2-7; a weak D match, TRBD1 (6 bases). The CDR3 is 14 residues long. V lost 3 bases to trimming and J lost 2 bases, with 11 bases between them. Germline lookup yields CDR1 SGHTA and CDR2 FQGNSA.

This clonotype was counted ten times or more. This sequence joins TRBV7-9 and TRBJ1-1, with D unresolved. Germline lookup yields CDR1 SEHNR and CDR2 FQNEAQ (reference sequence). V was cut by 8 bases and J by 3 bases, with 19 bases left in between. The CDR3 is 15 amino acids. The CDR3 DNA sequence: TGTGCCAGCCCCGGCGGGTCCTTGGGTGACACTGAAGCTTTCTTT. Translated: CASPGGSLGDTEAFF.

This clonotype showed up many times. The chain uses TRBV5-1 and TRBJ1-2; D uncertain. Germline CDR1 is SGHRS and CDR2 is YFSETQ. V was trimmed by 3 bases and J by 2 bases, leaving 8 bases between them. The CDR3 spans 13 residues. The CDR3 bases are TGCGCCAGCAGCTCTAGTGAAAACTATGGCTACACCTTC. Its translation is CASSSSENYGYTF.

V is TRBV4-2 and J is TRBJ1-5; D is possibly TRBD1 (5 bases). Per germline, CDR1 LGHNA and CDR2 YNFKEQ. With 1 base removed from V and 7 bases from J, the gap between germline ends came to 14 bases. The CDR3 has 15 amino acids. The CDR3 sequence: CASSQGLGVRQPQHF. DNA for the CDR3: TGTGCCAGCAGCCAAGGATTGGGGGTGAGGCAGCCCCAGCATTTT.

This clonotype was counted between two and nine times. The rearrangement links TRBV4-1 to TRBJ1-5, with 7 bases lining up with TRBD1. The germline gives CDR1 MGHRA, CDR2 YSYEKL. There are 16 residues in the CDR3. Trimming at V came to 1 base and at J to 4 bases, leaving 7 bases not matched to a gene. This CDR3 reads CASSQGWTGQNQPQHF. The CDR3, as DNA: TGCGCCAGCAGCCAAGGCTGGACAGGCCAGAATCAGCCCCAGCATTTT.

This clonotype was detected ten times or more. This sequence joins TRBV7-2 and TRBJ2-7; no clear D. The CDR3 consists of 14 residues. In germline, CDR1 is SGHTA, CDR2 FQGNSA. V was shortened by 3 bases and J by 0 bases, with 9 bases between the two germline ends. The CDR3 coding sequence is TGTGCCAGCAGCTTCCTCCTCACCTCCTACGAGCAGTACTTC. Protein: CASSFLLTSYEQYF. Based on the CDR3 plus reference TRBV7-2 and TRBJ2-7, the full variable domain is GAGVSQSPSNKVTEKGKDVELRCDPISGHTALYWYRQSLGQGLEFLIYFQGNSAPDKSGLPSDRFSAERTGGSVSTLTIQRTQQEDSAVYLCASSFLLTSYEQYFGPGTRLTVT.